Each of the 32 T cell receptor beta chains below was sequenced from the same sample in a study of control samples from healthy donors and cancer patients. The protocol was immunoSEQ multiplex PCR, while the TCRdb copy is restricted to in-frame clones and leaves out a portion. The sample records 100,000 to 150,000 clones, roughly 87% being singletons. The source material was blood. These receptors were collected from a man aged 18 to 29 in good health.

The genes are TRBV27 and TRBJ2-7; D not resolved. CDR3 length equals 13 residues. The V and J ends lost 5 bases and 1 base respectively, with 9 bases between them. From germline, CDR1 is MNHEY and CDR2 SMNVEV (reference sequence). CDR3 bases: TGTGCCAGCAGTCTGACTTCTTCCTACGAGCAGTACTTC. It encodes CASSLTSSYEQYF.

This clone is a singleton in its sample. This sequence joins TRBV7-3 and TRBJ2-7; 9 nucleotides align to TRBD1. The V and J ends lost 4 bases and 6 bases, in that order; junction bases with no gene match: 4. Germline V gene lookup returns CDR1 SGHTA and CDR2 FQGTGA. The CDR3 contains 13 residues. Written as DNA, the CDR3 is TGTGCCAGCAGCTCTACAGGGGGCGGCGAGCAGTACTTC. This encodes CASSSTGGGEQYF.

The V and J genes are TRBV5-1 and TRBJ2-2, with TRBD1 identical over 9 bases. The CDR3 loop spans 17 amino acids. Germline assignment: CDR1 SGHRS and CDR2 YFSETQ. V shed 4 bases and J 1 base; nucleotides not matched to a gene: 8. CDR3 sequence: CASSPQGGQGNTGELFF. As DNA, the CDR3 is TGCGCCAGCAGCCCTCAGGGGGGACAGGGGAACACCGGGGAGCTGTTTTTT.

The V and J genes are TRBV4-3 and TRBJ2-1; 11 bases fit TRBD2. Germline V gene sequence: CDR1 LGHNA, CDR2 YSLEER. The ends lost 0 bases at V and 3 bases at J; junction bases unmatched: 4. The CDR3 has 17 residues. For the CDR3, the DNA is TGCGCCAGCAGCCAAGACACGACTAGCGGGATCTACAATGAGCAGTTCTTC. As protein: CASSQDTTSGIYNEQFF.

The chain is built from TRBV10-3 and TRBJ2-1; TRBD2 matches at 14 bases. There are 18 residues in the CDR3. V lost 0 bases to trimming and J lost 7 bases; unmatched junction nucleotides: 8. Per the germline V gene, CDR1 is ENHRY and CDR2 is SYGVKD. Here the CDR3 DNA reads TGTGCCATCAGTGAGTCGCCGGGACTAGCGGGAGAAGTGAATGAGCAGTTCTTC. Encoded protein: CAISESPGLAGEVNEQFF.

The chain carries TRBV6-1 and TRBJ2-7, with 9 bases that match TRBD2. V gave up 2 bases and J gave up 5 bases; unmatched junction bases: 7. The CDR3 has 15 amino acids. The germline CDR1 and CDR2 sequences are MNHNS and SASEGT. CDR3 protein: CASSEIAGGPDEQYF. CDR3 in DNA: TGTGCCAGCAGTGAAATCGCGGGAGGGCCTGACGAGCAGTACTTC.

The J gene is TRBJ1-5, the V gene TRBV7-9, with D perhaps matching TRBD1 (5 bases). Germline CDR1 reads SEHNR; CDR2 reads FQNEAQ (reference sequence). CDR3 length: 14 residues. Trimming took off 3 bases at V and 4 bases at J, with 10 bases between the two ends. CDR3 protein: CASSFGDRNQPQHF. CDR3 DNA sequence: TGTGCCAGCAGCTTCGGGGACCGGAATCAGCCCCAGCATTTT. The entire variable domain, with the rest obtained from reference TRBV7-9 and TRBJ1-5, is as follows: DTGVSQNPRHKITKRGQNVTFRCDPISEHNRLYWYRQTLGQGPEFLTYFQNEAQLEKSRLLSDRFSAERPKGSFSTLEIQRTEQGDSAMYLCASSFGDRNQPQHFGDGTRLSIL.

The chain links TRBV7-3 to TRBJ2-1, with D hard to call. The CDR3 runs 15 residues. With 5 bases removed from V and 2 bases from J, the gap between germline ends came to 13 bases. Germline V lookup: CDR1 SGHTA, CDR2 FQGTGA. In nucleotides, the CDR3 is TGTGCCAGCAGCCCCGTTGGCTCTACCTACAATGAGCAGTTCTTC. Its translation: CASSPVGSTYNEQFF.

V gene TRBV19 combines with J gene TRBJ1-1; tentatively, D is TRBD1 (6 bases). Trimming took 8 bases from V and 7 from J, leaving 23 bases between them. The germline gives CDR1 LNHDA, CDR2 SQIVND (reference sequence). This CDR3 comprises 15 residues. CDR3 bases: TGTGCCAGTTCGGGTAGTGGGTTCCCAGGGGATGAAGCTTTCTTT. It codes for CASSGSGFPGDEAFF.

The chain has TRBV7-3 and TRBJ2-6; no definite D call. The V end was cut by 3 bases, the J end by 0 bases, with 15 bases between. The CDR3 totals 18 residues. Germline V gives CDR1 SGHTA, CDR2 FQGTGA. The CDR3 bases are TGTGCCAGCAGCTTCCAACCATGGACGGACTCTGGGGCCAACGTCCTGACTTTC. Its protein product is CASSFQPWTDSGANVLTF. Combining the CDR3 with reference TRBV7-3 and TRBJ2-6 gives the whole variable domain GAGVSQTPSNKVTEKGKYVELRCDPISGHTALYWYRQSLGQGPEFLIYFQGTGAADDSGLPNDRFFAVRPEGSVSTLKIQRTERGDSAVYLCASSFQPWTDSGANVLTFGAGSRLTVL.

The rearrangement joins TRBV19 to TRBJ1-1, with 10 bases lining up with TRBD1. V gave up 8 bases and J gave up 3 bases; unmatched junction bases: 15. Germline V gene data show CDR1 as LNHDA and CDR2 as SQIVND (reference sequence). CDR3 size: 17 residues. CDR3 amino acids: CASRQGARGVKDTEAFF. The DNA for the CDR3 is TGTGCCAGTCGACAGGGGGCGCGGGGTGTGAAGGACACTGAAGCTTTCTTT. The full variable domain, rest sourced from reference TRBV19 and TRBJ1-1, is DGGITQSPKYLFRKEGQNVTLSCEQNLNHDAMYWYRQDPGQGLRLIYYSQIVNDFQKGDIAEGYSVSREKKESFPLTVTSAQKNPTAFYLCASRQGARGVKDTEAFFGQGTRLTVV.

The V call is TRBV10-3, the J call TRBJ2-2; 10 bases are a match to TRBD1. The CDR3 has 16 residues. CDR1 and CDR2 from the germline V gene are ENHRY and SYGVKD. Trimming at V came to 3 bases and at J to 5 bases, leaving 6 bases not matched to a gene. The CDR3 region is CAISDLDRGPTGELFF. The CDR3 bases are TGTGCCATCAGTGACCTAGACAGGGGGCCGACCGGGGAGCTGTTTTTT.

This clone was found once. The genes are TRBV6-4 and TRBJ2-2, with TRBD2 identical over 8 bases. The J segment lost 6 bases and the V segment lost 0 bases, leaving 3 bases of the junction unmatched. The V gene's germline CDR1 is MRHNA and CDR2 SNTAGT. This CDR3 spans 15 amino acids. The CDR3, as DNA: TGTGCCAGCAGTGACTCGAGAGCGGGAGCCGGGGAGCTGTTTTTT. It encodes CASSDSRAGAGELFF.

This chain connects TRBV25-1 to TRBJ2-6; perhaps TRBD1 as D (6 bases). Germline V gene sequence: CDR1 MGHDK, CDR2 SYGVNS. This CDR3 has 17 residues. V lost 3 bases and J 2 bases, leaving 14 bases between the germline ends. CDR3: CASSEPVGQPGANVLTF. CDR3 sequence (DNA): TGTGCCAGCAGTGAGCCCGTCGGACAGCCTGGGGCCAACGTCCTGACTTTC.

The J gene is TRBJ2-7, the V gene TRBV19; D gene uncertain. The germline CDR1 and CDR2 sequences are LNHDA and SQIVND (reference sequence). V lost 3 bases and J lost 7, with 7 bases in between. The CDR3 consists of 11 residues. Here the CDR3 DNA reads TGTGCCAGTAGTATGTTGGAGGAGCAGTACTTC. It specifies CASSMLEEQYF.

The chain employs TRBV7-8 and TRBJ1-2; D is uncertain. The CDR3 consists of 14 residues. Trimming shortened V by 1 base and J by 7 bases, and 13 bases separated the two germline ends. Germline-derived CDR1 and CDR2 are SGHVS and FQNEAQ. The CDR3 nucleotides read TGTGCCAGCAGCTTAGGAAGGGTTGGTGGTGGCTACACCTTC. Protein product: CASSLGRVGGGYTF.

This chain connects TRBV9 to TRBJ2-2; 8 bases are a match to TRBD2. CDR3 size: 16 residues. V gave up 1 base and J gave up 5 bases; unmatched junction bases: 7. Germline CDR1 SGDLS, CDR2 YYNGEE. DNA for the CDR3: TGTGCCAGCAGCGTAACGGGAGGGTATGATACCGGGGAGCTGTTTTTT. Translated: CASSVTGGYDTGELFF.

This clone was seen a single time. This chain links TRBV24-1 with TRBJ1-1; 8 bases match TRBD1. V gave up 7 bases and J gave up 2 bases; unmatched junction bases: 5. This CDR3 contains 14 residues. Germline V gives CDR1 KGHDR, CDR2 SFDVKD. The CDR3 reads CATSPGGENTEAFF. In DNA, the CDR3 is TGTGCCACCAGCCCAGGGGGCGAAAACACTGAAGCTTTCTTT.

DNA for the CDR3: TGTGCCAGCAGCTTAGACAGGCTGTCCCAGTACTTC. Amino acid sequence: CASSLDRLSQYF. The rearrangement links TRBV11-2 to TRBJ2-5; D is undetermined. V lost 0 bases, J lost 9 bases, and 8 bases lay in between. This CDR3 has 12 amino acids. The germline gives CDR1 SGHAT, CDR2 FQNNGV.

This chain connects TRBV4-3 to TRBJ1-1; D remains unclear. Germline loops: CDR1 LGHNA, CDR2 YSLEER. This CDR3 is built from 15 residues. With 0 bases removed from V and 0 bases from J, the gap between germline ends came to 8 bases. CDR3 coding DNA: TGCGCCAGCAGCCAAGACAATCCGGTGAACACTGAAGCTTTCTTT. Translating it yields CASSQDNPVNTEAFF.

The V and J genes are TRBV3-1 (or the pseudogene TRBV3-2) and TRBJ1-6; D gene ambiguous. From germline, CDR1 is LGHDT and CDR2 YNNKEL (reference sequence). There are 15 residues in the CDR3. V lost 2 bases to trimming and J lost 4 bases, with 9 bases between them. DNA for the CDR3: TGTGCCAGCAGCCAAAGTGACCTGTATAATTCACCCCTCCACTTT. It yields the protein CASSQSDLYNSPLHF.

Points on this clone: The same CDR3 can be traced to other DNA sequences in this sample. The V and J genes are TRBV5-1 and TRBJ2-7; D remains unclear. Germline lookup yields CDR1 SGHRS and CDR2 YFSETQ. This CDR3 region has 14 residues. The V and J ends lost 2 bases and 0 bases respectively, with 9 bases between them. The DNA of the CDR3 is TGCGCCAGCAGCTTAGGTCAGATCTCCTACGAGCAGTACTTC. This encodes CASSLGQISYEQYF. The full variable domain, completed using reference TRBV5-1 and TRBJ2-7, is KAGVTQTPRYLIKTRGQQVTLSCSPISGHRSVSWYQQTPGQGLQFLFEYFSETQRNKGNFPGRFSGRQFSNSRSEMNVSTLELGDSALYLCASSLGQISYEQYFGPGTRLTVT.

The chain carries TRBV6-2 or TRBV6-3 and TRBJ1-5, with D maybe TRBD1 (5 bases). Germline V gives CDR1 MNHEY, CDR2 SVGEGT. The germline V and J ends were trimmed by 2 bases and 7 bases, with 12 bases remaining between them. The CDR3 loop spans 14 amino acids. In nucleotides, the CDR3 is TGTGCCAGCAGTTACGTCGCGGGGACCCAGCCCCAGCATTTT. It translates to CASSYVAGTQPQHF.

The chain has TRBV15 and TRBJ1-1; no definite D call. The CDR3 is made up of 16 amino acids. The germline V and J ends were trimmed by 3 bases and 6 bases, with 20 bases remaining between them. Germline-derived CDR1 and CDR2 are LNHNV and YYDKDF (reference sequence). The CDR3: CATSSIAGRWVPEAFF. DNA of the CDR3: TGTGCCACCAGCAGTATTGCGGGTCGGTGGGTCCCTGAAGCTTTCTTT.

This rearrangement joins TRBV27 to TRBJ2-5; 9 bases match TRBD2. J lost 5 bases, V lost 3 bases, and 4 bases had no gene match. The CDR3 loop spans 14 amino acids. Germline V gene sequence: CDR1 MNHEY, CDR2 SMNVEV (reference sequence). The CDR3 DNA is TGTGCCAGCAGTTTCAGAGCGGGAGGCGAGACCCAGTACTTC. Translating gives CASSFRAGGETQYF.

This sequence joins TRBV29-1 and TRBJ2-7, with 10 bases lining up with TRBD1. There are 12 residues in the CDR3. Germline V lookup: CDR1 SQVTM, CDR2 ANQGSEA. J was trimmed by 4 bases and V by 3 bases; bases with no gene match: 0. CDR3 coding DNA: TGCAGCGTTGAGGGACAGGGGTACGAGCAGTACTTC. Protein product: CSVEGQGYEQYF.

The chain links TRBV27 to TRBJ2-2; 15 bases align to TRBD2. Trimming cost V 5 bases and J 6 bases; bases outside gene matches: 7. The CDR3 is made up of 17 amino acids. CDR1 MNHEY and CDR2 SMNVEV come from the germline V gene (reference sequence). The CDR3 DNA is TGTGCCAGCAGTCCGGGGACTAGCGGGAGGTCGGCCGGGGAGCTGTTTTTT. Encoded protein: CASSPGTSGRSAGELFF.

The chain is built from TRBV6-7 and TRBJ2-7, with 14 bases matching TRBD2. TRBV6-7 is an open reading frame, and its role is uncertain. The CDR3 has 20 residues. Trimming took 0 bases from V and 2 from J; bases not matched to a gene: 12. CDR3 coding DNA: TGTGCCAGCAGTTACTCCCCCTACGGGACTAGCGGGAGAAGGGCCTACGAGCAGTACTTC. It specifies CASSYSPYGTSGRRAYEQYF.

The rearrangement links TRBV24-1 to TRBJ2-1; 9 bases are a match to TRBD2. The germline V gene has CDR1 KGHDR and CDR2 SFDVKD. The CDR3 sequence is 18 residues long. Trimming cost V 4 bases and J 0 bases; bases outside gene matches: 9. In nucleotides, the CDR3 is TGTGCCACCAGTGACCCGGCGACTAGCGGATTCTCCTACAATGAGCAGTTCTTC. Translation: CATSDPATSGFSYNEQFF.

This chain connects TRBV11-2 to TRBJ2-3; D is perhaps TRBD2 (6 bases). V was trimmed by 0 bases and J by 15 bases, leaving 16 bases between them. CDR1 and CDR2 (germline): SGHAT, FQNNGV. This CDR3 is built from 13 residues. CDR3 DNA sequence: TGTGCCAGCAGCTTAGAAACCGGGACTTCGGGTTATTTT. Translation gives CASSLETGTSGYF.

The J gene is TRBJ1-5, the V gene TRBV6-4; the D gene is possibly TRBD1 (5 bases). Germline V gene lookup returns CDR1 MRHNA and CDR2 SNTAGT. The CDR3 contains 16 residues. V lost 8 bases to trimming and J lost 3 bases, with 20 bases between them. The DNA of the CDR3 is TGTGCCAGCCAGGCGGGACTTAACTCCCCCAATCAGCCCCAGCATTTT. Amino acid sequence: CASQAGLNSPNQPQHF.

This chain uses TRBV10-1 with TRBJ1-1; TRBD1 might be the D (5 bases). V dropped 7 bases and J dropped 1 base, with 10 bases sitting between them. The CDR3 has 13 amino acids. Germline-derived CDR1 and CDR2 are WNHNN and SYGVQD (reference sequence). CDR3 in DNA: TGCGCCAGCAAACAGGCAGGGAACACTGAAGCTTTCTTT. This translates into CASKQAGNTEAFF.